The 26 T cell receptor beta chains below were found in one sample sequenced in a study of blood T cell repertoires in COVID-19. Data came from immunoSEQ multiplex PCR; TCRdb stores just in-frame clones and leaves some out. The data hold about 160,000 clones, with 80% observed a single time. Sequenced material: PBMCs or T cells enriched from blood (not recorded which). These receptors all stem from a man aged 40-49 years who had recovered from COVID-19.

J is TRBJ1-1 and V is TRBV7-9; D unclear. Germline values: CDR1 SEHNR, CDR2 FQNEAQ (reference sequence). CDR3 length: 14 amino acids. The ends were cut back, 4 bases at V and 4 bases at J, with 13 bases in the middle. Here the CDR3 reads CASSSALGSTEAFF. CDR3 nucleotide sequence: TGTGCCAGCAGCTCCGCTCTCGGTTCCACTGAAGCTTTCTTT.

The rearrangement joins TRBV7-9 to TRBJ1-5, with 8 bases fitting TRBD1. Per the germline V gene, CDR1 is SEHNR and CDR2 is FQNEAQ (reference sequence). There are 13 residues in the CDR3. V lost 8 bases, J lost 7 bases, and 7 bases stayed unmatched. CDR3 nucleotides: TGTGCCAGCCAACGGGACAGGACCCAGCCCCAGCATTTT. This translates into CASQRDRTQPQHF.

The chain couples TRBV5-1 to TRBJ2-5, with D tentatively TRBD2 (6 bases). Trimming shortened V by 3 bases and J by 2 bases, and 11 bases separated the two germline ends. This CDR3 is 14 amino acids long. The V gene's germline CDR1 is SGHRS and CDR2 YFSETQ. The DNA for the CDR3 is TGCGCCAGCAGCTCCACAGGACTACAAGAGACCCAGTACTTC. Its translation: CASSSTGLQETQYF.

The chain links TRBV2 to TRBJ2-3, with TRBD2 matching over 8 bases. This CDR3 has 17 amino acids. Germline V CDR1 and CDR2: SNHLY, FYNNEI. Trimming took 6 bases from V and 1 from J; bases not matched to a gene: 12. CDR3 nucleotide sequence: TGTGCCAGCAGGCGGTGGTCTAGCGGGTCGGGCACAGATACGCAGTATTTT. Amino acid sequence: CASRRWSSGSGTDTQYF.

The DNA of the CDR3 is TGTGCCAGCAGCAGAGGACTAGCGGGGGGGAGCCCCCAAGAGACCCAGTACTTC. Translated: CASSRGLAGGSPQETQYF. V is TRBV9 and J is TRBJ2-5; 15 bases are shared with TRBD2. Germline-derived CDR1 and CDR2 are SGDLS and YYNGEE. The CDR3 is 18 residues long. J lost 1 base, V lost 4 bases, and 8 bases had no gene match.

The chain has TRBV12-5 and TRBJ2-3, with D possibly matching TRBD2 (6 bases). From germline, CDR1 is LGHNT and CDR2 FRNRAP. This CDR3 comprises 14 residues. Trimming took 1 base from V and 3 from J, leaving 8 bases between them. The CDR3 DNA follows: TGTGCTAGTGGTTTGGGACTAGAAACAGATACGCAGTATTTT. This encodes CASGLGLETDTQYF.

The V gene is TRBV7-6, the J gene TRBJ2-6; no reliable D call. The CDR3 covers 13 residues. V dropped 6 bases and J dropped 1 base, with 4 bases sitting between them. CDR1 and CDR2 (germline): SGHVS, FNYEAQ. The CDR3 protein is CASRASGANVLTF. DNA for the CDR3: TGTGCCAGCAGGGCTTCTGGGGCCAACGTCCTGACTTTC.

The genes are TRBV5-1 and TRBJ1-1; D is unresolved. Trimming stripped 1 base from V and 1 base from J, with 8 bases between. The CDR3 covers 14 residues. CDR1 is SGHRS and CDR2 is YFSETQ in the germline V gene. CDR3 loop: CASSLYEGNTEAFF. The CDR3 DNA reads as TGCGCCAGCAGCTTGTACGAGGGGAACACTGAAGCTTTCTTT.

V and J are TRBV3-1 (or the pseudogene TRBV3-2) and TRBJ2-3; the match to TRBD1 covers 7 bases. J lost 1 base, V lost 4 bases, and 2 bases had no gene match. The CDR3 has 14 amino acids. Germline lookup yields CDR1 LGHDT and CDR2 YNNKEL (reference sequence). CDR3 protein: CASSPGQGTDTQYF. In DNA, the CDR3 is TGTGCCAGCAGCCCCGGACAGGGCACAGATACGCAGTATTTT.

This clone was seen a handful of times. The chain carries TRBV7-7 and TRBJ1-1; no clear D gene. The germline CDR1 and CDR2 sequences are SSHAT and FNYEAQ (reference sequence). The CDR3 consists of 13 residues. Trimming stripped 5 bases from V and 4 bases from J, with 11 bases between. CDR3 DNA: TGTGCCAGCAGCCGAGAGGGAGCCACTGAAGCTTTCTTT. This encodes CASSREGATEAFF.

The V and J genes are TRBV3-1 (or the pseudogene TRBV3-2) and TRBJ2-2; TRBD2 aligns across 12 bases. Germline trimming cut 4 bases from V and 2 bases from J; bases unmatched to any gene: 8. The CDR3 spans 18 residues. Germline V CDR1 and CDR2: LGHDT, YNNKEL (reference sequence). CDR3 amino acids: CASSRGLAGSLNTGELFF. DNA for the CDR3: TGTGCCAGCAGCCGCGGACTAGCGGGGAGCCTCAACACCGGGGAGCTGTTTTTT.

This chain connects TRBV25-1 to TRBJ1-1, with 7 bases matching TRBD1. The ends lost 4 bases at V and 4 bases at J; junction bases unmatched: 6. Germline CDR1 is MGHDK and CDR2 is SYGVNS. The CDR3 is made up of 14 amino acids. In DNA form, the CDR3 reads TGTGCCAGCAGTGGGTACAGGGGCAGCACTGAAGCTTTCTTT. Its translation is CASSGYRGSTEAFF.

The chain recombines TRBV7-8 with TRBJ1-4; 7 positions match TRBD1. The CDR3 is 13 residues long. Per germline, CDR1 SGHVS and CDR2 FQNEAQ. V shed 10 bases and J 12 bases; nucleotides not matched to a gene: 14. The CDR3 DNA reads TGTGCCACCACAACAGGGGTAGAAGGGCAACTGTTTTTT. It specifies CATTTGVEGQLFF.

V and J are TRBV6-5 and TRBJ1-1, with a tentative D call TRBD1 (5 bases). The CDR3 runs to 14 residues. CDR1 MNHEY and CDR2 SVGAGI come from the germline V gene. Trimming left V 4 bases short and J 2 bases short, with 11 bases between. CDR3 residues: CASSLPGTNTEAFF. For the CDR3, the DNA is TGTGCCAGCAGTTTACCAGGGACTAACACTGAAGCTTTCTTT.

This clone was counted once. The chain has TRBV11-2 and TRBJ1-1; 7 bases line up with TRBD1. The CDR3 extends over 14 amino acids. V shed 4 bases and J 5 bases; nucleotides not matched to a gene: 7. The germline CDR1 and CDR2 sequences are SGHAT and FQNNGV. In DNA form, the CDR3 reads TGTGCCAGCAGCTCAACGACAGGGTCGACTGAAGCTTTCTTT. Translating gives CASSSTTGSTEAFF.

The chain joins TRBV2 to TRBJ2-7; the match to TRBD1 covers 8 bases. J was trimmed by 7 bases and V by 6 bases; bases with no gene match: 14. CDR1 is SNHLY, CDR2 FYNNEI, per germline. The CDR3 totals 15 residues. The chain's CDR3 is CASSRDRRPLMEQYF. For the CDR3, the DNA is TGTGCCAGCAGCCGGGACAGGCGGCCTCTTATGGAGCAGTACTTC.

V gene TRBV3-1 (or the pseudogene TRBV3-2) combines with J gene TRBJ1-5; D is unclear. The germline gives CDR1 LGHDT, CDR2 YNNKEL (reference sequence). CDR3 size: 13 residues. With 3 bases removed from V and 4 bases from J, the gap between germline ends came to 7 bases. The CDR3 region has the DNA TGTGCCAGCAGCCAGGCATCGAATCAGCCCCAGCATTTT. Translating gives CASSQASNQPQHF.

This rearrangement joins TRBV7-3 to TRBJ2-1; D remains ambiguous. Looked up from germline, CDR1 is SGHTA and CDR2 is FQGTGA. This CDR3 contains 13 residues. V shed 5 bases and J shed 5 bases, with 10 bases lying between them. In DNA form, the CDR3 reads TGTGCCAGCAGCCCCGACTTGCACAATGAGCAGTTCTTC. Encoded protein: CASSPDLHNEQFF.

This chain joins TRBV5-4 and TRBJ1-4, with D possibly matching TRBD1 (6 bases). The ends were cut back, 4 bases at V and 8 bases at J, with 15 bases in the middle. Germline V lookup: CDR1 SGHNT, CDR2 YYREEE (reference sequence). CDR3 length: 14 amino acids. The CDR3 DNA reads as TGTGCCAGCAGCCAGCGGGGGCTTGGGGAAAAACTGTTTTTT. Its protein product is CASSQRGLGEKLFF. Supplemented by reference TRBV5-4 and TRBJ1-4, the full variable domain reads ETGVTQSPTHLIKTRGQQVTLRCSSQSGHNTVSWYQQALGQGPQFIFQYYREEENGRGNFPPRFSGLQFPNYSSELNVNALELDDSALYLCASSQRGLGEKLFFGSGTQLSVL.

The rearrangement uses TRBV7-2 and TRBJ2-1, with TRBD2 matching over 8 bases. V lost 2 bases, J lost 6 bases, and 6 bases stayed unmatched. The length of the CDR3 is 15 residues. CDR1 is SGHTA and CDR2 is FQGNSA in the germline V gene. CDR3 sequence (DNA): TGTGCCAGCAGCTTAACCGGGGGGGCCTCCAATGAGCAGTTCTTC. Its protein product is CASSLTGGASNEQFF.

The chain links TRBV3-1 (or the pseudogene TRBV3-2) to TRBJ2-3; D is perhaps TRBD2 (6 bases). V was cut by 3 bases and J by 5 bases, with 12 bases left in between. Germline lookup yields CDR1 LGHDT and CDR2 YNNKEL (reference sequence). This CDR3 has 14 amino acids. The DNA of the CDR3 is TGTGCCAGCAGCCAGGGGGACTCAGGAGATACGCAGTATTTT. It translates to CASSQGDSGDTQYF.

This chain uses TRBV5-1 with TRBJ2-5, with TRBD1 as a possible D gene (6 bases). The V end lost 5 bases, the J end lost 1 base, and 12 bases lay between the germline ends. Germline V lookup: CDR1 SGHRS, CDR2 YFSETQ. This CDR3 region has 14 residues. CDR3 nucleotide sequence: TGCGCCAGCAGTTCCCGGGACACCCAAGAGACCCAGTACTTC. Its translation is CASSSRDTQETQYF.

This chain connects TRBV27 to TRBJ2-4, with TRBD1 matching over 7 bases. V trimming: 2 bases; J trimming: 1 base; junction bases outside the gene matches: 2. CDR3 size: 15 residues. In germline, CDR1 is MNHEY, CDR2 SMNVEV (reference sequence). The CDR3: CASSLEGAAKNIQYF. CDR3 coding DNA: TGTGCCAGCAGTTTAGAGGGGGCGGCCAAAAACATTCAGTACTTC.

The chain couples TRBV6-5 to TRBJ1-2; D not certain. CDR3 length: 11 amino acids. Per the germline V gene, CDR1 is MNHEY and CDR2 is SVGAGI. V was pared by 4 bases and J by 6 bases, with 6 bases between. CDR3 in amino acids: CASSSYHGYTF. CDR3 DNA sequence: TGTGCCAGCAGTTCCTATCATGGCTACACCTTC.

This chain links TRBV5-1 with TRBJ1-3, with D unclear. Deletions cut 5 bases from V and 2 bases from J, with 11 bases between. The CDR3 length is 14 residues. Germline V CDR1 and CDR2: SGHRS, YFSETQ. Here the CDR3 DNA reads TGCGCCAGCAGAGACGGCCGGGCTGGAAACACCATATATTTT. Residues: CASRDGRAGNTIYF.

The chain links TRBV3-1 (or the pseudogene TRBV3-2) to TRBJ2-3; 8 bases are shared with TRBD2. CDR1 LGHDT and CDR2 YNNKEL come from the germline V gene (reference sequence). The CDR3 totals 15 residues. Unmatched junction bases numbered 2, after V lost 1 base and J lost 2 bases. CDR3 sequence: CASSQGGGSTDTQYF. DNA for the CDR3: TGTGCCAGCAGCCAAGGCGGGGGGTCCACAGATACGCAGTATTTT.